This T cell receptor beta chain was sequenced during a study of CXCR3-negative and CXCR3-positive naive CD8 T cells. Study outcomes and limitations: CXCR3 levels fell partly with cryopreservation; most assays relied on fresh PBMCs. Whereas memory cells differed, naive CXCR3-negative and CXCR3-positive cells shared similar TRBV-TRBJ usage.

The CDR3 is 14 amino acids. Germline lookup yields CDR1 SQVTM and CDR2 ANQGSEA. For this clonotype: The antigen is unknown.

TRB cDNA libraries were made by UMI-labeled 5' RACE. Using the 5' RACE reads, TCRdb records one entry per CDR3 protein without DNA. This sample's clone table lists 65,000 to 95,000 distinct CDR3 sequences. The sample taken for sequencing was naive CXCR3- CD8+ T cells from blood. Noted subset: CD45RO-CCR7+CD27+CD95- naive CD8+ T cells lacking CXCR3 (TNR3-). This chain uses TRBV29-1 with TRBJ2-3; TCRdb's D call of TRBD1 is untestable without DNA. The clonotype comes from a human donor in good health. Some clones in this sample may be carry-over from other donors' samples. CDR3 residues: CSVEGGDSTDTQYF.